This T cell receptor beta chain appears in the sequencing data of a study of tumor-infiltrating lymphocytes in primary liver carcinoma. A constant-region primer primed TCR beta cDNA synthesis from about 0.55 ug of total RNA. Three rounds of nested multiplex PCR with slightly modified ARM-PCR produced TCR beta libraries. A C-beta reverse primer and TRBV1-TRBV30 forward primers served in each of the first two PCR rounds, at roughly 10 cycles apiece. TCRdb itself ran the multiplex PCR reads through MiXCR, one entry per CDR3 protein. The sample contains more than 150,000 distinct CDR3 sequences, approximately 60% of which appear only once. This clonotype was detected only once. Its target is unknown. The junction departs from germline at one end; a sequencing error may be responsible. Germline CDR1 is SGHAT and CDR2 is FQNNGV. This CDR3 has 13 residues. Whole-study results and caveats: Unsorted bulk processing meant the study did not compare CD4+ and CD8+ repertoires.

It was unsorted whole blood that yielded blood RNA, and germline DNA was also extracted. This chain links TRBV11-2 with TRBJ2-2; possibly TRBD2 for D (5 bases). The clonotype was recovered from a man in his forties or fifties with primary liver carcinoma and hepatitis B virus infection. Sequenced sample: peripheral blood. The DNA of the CDR3 is TGTGCCAGCAGGAGGACCGAGGCCGGGGAGCCGTTTTTT. Translation gives CASRRTEAGEPFF. Drawing the rest from reference TRBV11-2 and TRBJ2-2, the complete variable domain is EAGVAQSPRYKIIEKRQSVAFWCNPISGHATLYWYQQILGQGPKLLIQFQNNGVVDDSQLPKDRFSAERLKGVDSTLKIQPAKLEDSAVYLCASRRTEAGEPFFGEGSRLTVL.